The clone carrying this TCR beta chain has only a few counts. The antigen is unknown. This specimen belongs to a study of T cells in localized non-small cell lung cancer. Study-wide findings and caveats: Uninvolved adjacent lung, not tumor, had the highest T cell clonality. In the blood, greater T cell density corresponded to longer overall survival. Turning up in adjacent lung were a median about 61 of the top 100 tumor clones.

The CDR3 is 16 residues long. Trimming pared 8 bases from V and 4 bases from J, leaving 21 bases between. The germline V gene has CDR1 SEHNR and CDR2 FQNEAQ (reference sequence). Method: immunoSEQ multiplex PCR; TCRdb's copy keeps in-frame clones and lacks some. The repertoire consists of more than 15,000 clones, with 65% to 85% occurring once and the leading ten covering roughly 34%. The TCR originated in a male donor at least 60 years old with stage III lung adenocarcinoma. The chain links TRBV7-9 to TRBJ2-1, with D perhaps matching TRBD2 (6 bases). This sample comprised peripheral blood, obtained before any cancer treatment. The CDR3 region is CASSTVGREEYNEQFF. The CDR3 coding sequence is TGTGCCAGCTCAACCGTAGGAAGGGAGGAGTACAATGAGCAGTTCTTC.